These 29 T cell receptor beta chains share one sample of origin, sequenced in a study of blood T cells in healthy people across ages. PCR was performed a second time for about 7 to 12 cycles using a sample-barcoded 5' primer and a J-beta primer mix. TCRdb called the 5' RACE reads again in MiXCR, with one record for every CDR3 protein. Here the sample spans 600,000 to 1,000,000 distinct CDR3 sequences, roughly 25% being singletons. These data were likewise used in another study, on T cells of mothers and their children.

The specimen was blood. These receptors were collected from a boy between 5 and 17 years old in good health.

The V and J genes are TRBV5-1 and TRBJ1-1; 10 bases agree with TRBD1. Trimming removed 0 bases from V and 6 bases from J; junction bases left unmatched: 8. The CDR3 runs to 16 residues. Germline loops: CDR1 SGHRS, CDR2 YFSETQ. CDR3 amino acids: CASSLAGGQGFAEAFF. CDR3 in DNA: TGCGCCAGCAGCTTGGCGGGGGGACAGGGGTTCGCTGAAGCTTTCTTT.

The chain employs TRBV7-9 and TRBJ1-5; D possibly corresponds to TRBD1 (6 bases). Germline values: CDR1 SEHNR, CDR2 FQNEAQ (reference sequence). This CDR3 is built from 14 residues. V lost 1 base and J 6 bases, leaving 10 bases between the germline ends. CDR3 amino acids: CASSLDRESQPQHF. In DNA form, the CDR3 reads TGTGCCAGCAGCTTAGACAGGGAGTCTCAGCCCCAGCATTTT. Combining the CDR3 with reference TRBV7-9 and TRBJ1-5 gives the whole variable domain DTGVSQNPRHKITKRGQNVTFRCDPISEHNRLYWYRQTLGQGPEFLTYFQNEAQLEKSRLLSDRFSAERPKGSFSTLEIQRTEQGDSAMYLCASSLDRESQPQHFGDGTRLSIL.

The CDR3 loop is CASSPQTGGGYTF. CDR3 in DNA: TGCGCCAGCAGCCCGCAGACGGGGGGAGGCTACACCTTC. This chain joins TRBV5-1 and TRBJ1-2, with a weak D call TRBD1 (5 bases). V dropped 4 bases and J dropped 8 bases, with 15 bases sitting between them. Germline lookup yields CDR1 SGHRS and CDR2 YFSETQ. CDR3 size: 13 residues.

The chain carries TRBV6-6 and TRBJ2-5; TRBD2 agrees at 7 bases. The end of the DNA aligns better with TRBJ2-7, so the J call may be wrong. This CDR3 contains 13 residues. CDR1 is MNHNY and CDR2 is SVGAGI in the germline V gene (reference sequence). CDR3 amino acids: CASMAGVLHEQYF. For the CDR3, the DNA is TGTGCCAGCATGGCGGGAGTTCTCCACGAGCAGTACTTC.

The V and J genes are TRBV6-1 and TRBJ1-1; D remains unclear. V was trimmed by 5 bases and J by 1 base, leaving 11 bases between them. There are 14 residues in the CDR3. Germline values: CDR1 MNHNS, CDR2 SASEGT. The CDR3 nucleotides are TGTGCCAGCAGTTATTCTCCCGGGAACACTGAAGCTTTCTTT. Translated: CASSYSPGNTEAFF.

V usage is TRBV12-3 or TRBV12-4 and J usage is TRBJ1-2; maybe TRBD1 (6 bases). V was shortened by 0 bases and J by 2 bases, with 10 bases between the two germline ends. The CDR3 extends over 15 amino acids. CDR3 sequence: CASSLAGRGNYGYTF. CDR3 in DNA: TGTGCCAGCAGTTTAGCGGGCAGGGGAAACTATGGCTACACCTTC.

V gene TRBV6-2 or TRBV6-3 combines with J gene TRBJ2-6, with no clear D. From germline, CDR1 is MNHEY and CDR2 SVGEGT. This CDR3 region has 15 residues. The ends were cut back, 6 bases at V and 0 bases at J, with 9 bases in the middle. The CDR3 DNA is TGTGCCAGCAGCTCGCACCCCTCTGGGGCCAACGTCCTGACTTTC. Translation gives CASSSHPSGANVLTF.

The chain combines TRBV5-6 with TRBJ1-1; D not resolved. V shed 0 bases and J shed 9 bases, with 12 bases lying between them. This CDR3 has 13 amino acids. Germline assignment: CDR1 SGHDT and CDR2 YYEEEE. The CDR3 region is CASSLVAETKAFF. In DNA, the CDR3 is TGTGCCAGCAGCTTGGTGGCGGAGACTAAAGCTTTCTTT.

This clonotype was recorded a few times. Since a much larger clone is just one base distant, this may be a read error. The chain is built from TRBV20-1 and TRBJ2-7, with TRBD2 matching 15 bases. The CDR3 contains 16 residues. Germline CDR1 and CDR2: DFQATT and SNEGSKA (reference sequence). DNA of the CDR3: TGCAGTACTAGTCACCCGGGACTAGCGGGGGGCTCCGAGCAGTACTTC. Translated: CSTSHPGLAGGSEQYF.

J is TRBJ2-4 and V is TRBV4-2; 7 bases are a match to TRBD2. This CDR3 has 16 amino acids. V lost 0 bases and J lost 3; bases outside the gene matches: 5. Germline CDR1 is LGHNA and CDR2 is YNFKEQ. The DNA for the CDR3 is TGTGCCAGCAGCCAAGATTGGGCTAGCGGCAAAAACATTCAGTACTTC. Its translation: CASSQDWASGKNIQYF.

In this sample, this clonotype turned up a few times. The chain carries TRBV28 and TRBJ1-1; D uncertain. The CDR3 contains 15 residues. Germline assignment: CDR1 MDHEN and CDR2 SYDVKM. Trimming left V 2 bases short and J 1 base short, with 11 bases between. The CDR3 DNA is TGTGCCAGCAGTTTACGCGTACACTCGAACACTGAAGCTTTCTTT. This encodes CASSLRVHSNTEAFF.

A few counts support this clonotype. The CDR3 here is CSVRKGGVETQYF. The CDR3 DNA is TGCAGCGTTAGGAAGGGAGGGGTAGAGACCCAGTACTTC. The chain uses TRBV29-1 and TRBJ2-5; TRBD2 aligns across 7 bases. V shed 5 bases, J shed 4 bases, and the junction held 7 bases outside the gene matches. The CDR3 runs to 13 residues. CDR1 is SQVTM, CDR2 ANQGSEA, per germline.

CDR3: CASSVTSGSPNEQYF. In nucleotides, the CDR3 is TGTGCCAGCAGTGTCACTAGCGGGAGCCCCAACGAGCAGTACTTC. The rearrangement links TRBV28 to TRBJ2-7; 11 bases match TRBD2. The J segment lost 5 bases and the V segment lost 5 bases, leaving 8 bases of the junction unmatched. The CDR3 spans 15 residues. Germline-derived CDR1 and CDR2 are MDHEN and SYDVKM.

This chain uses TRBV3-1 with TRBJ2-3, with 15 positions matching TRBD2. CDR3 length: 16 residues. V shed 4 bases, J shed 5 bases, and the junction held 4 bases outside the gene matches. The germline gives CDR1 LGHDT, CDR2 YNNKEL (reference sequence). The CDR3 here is CASSPGLAGGQDTQYF. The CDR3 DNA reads TGTGCCAGCAGCCCCGGACTAGCGGGGGGGCAAGATACGCAGTATTTT.

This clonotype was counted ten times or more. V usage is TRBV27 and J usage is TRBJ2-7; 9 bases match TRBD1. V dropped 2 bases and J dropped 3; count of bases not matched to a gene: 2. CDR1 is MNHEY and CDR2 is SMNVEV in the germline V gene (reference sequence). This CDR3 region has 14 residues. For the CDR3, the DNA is TGTGCCAGCAGTTTAGGACAGGGGTTCTACGAGCAGTACTTC. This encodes CASSLGQGFYEQYF.

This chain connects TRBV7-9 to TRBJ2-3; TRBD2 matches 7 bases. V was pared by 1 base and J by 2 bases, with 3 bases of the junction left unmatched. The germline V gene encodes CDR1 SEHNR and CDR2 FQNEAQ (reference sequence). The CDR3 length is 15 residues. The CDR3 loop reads CASSLELAYTDTQYF. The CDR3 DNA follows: TGTGCCAGCAGCTTAGAACTAGCGTACACAGATACGCAGTATTTT.

In DNA form, the CDR3 reads TGTGCCAGCAGCCCCCTTCCCGGGACAGACTTTACTAACTATGGCTACACCTTC. Residues: CASSPLPGTDFTNYGYTF. The chain carries TRBV27 and TRBJ1-2; 7 nucleotides line up with TRBD1. Germline lookup yields CDR1 MNHEY and CDR2 SMNVEV (reference sequence). CDR3 length equals 18 residues. The V and J ends lost 6 bases and 0 bases, in that order; junction bases with no gene match: 16.

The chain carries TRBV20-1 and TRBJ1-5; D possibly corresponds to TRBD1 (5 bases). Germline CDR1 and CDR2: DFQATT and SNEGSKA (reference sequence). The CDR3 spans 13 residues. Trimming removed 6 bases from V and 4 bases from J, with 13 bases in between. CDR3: CSAERGGNQPQHF. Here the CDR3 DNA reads TGCAGTGCGGAGAGGGGAGGGAATCAGCCCCAGCATTTT.

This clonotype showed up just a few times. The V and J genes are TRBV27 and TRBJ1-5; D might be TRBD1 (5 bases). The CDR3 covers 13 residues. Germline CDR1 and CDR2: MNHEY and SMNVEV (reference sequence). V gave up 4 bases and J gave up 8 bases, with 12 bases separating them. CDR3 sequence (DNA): TGTGCCAGCAGTTCCTGGTCCAGGGAGCCCCAGCATTTT. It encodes CASSSWSREPQHF.

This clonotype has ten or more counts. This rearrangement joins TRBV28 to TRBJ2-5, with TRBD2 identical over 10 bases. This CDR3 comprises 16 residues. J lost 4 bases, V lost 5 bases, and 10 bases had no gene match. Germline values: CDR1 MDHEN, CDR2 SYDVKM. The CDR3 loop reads CASSPHLAGVGETQYF. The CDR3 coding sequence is TGTGCCAGCAGTCCCCACCTAGCGGGAGTGGGAGAGACCCAGTACTTC.

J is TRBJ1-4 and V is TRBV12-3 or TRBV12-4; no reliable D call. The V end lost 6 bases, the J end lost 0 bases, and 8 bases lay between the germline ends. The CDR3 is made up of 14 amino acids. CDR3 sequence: CASSVHSTNEKLFF. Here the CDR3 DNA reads TGTGCCAGCAGCGTTCATTCAACTAATGAAAAACTGTTTTTT.

CDR3 sequence (DNA): TGTGCCAGCAGCTCTAAGGACTGGGCTCGGATCGCTGAGCAGTTCTTC. Translating it yields CASSSKDWARIAEQFF. J is TRBJ2-1 and V is TRBV7-9; TRBD2 might be the D (5 bases). This CDR3 region has 16 residues. CDR1 and CDR2 from the germline V gene are SEHNR and FQNEAQ (reference sequence). The V end lost 4 bases, the J end lost 9 bases, and 22 bases lay between the germline ends.

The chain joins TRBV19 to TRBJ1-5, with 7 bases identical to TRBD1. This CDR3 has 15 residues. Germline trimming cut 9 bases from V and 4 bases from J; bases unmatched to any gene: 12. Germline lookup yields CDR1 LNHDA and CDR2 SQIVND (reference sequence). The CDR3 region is CASATGEGRNQPQHF. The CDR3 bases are TGTGCCAGCGCTACAGGGGAAGGTCGGAATCAGCCCCAGCATTTT.

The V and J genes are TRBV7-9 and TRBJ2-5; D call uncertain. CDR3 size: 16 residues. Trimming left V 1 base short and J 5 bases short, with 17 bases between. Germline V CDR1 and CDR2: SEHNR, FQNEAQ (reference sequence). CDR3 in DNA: TGTGCCAGCAGCTTAGGAGTTGGCAGGCTGGGGGAGACCCAGTACTTC. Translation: CASSLGVGRLGETQYF.

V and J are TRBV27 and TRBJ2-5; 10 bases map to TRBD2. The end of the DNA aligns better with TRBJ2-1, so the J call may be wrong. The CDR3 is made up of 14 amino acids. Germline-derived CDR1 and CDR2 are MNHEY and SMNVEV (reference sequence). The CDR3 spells CASSLTSGTYEQFF. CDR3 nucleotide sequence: TGTGCCAGCAGTTTAACTAGCGGGACCTATGAGCAGTTCTTC.

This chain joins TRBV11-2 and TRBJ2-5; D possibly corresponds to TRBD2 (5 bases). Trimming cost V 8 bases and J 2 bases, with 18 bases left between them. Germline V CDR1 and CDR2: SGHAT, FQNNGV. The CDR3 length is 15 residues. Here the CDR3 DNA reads TGTGCCAGCGGCCCAAAGCGGTCTTCACAAGAGACCCAGTACTTC. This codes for CASGPKRSSQETQYF.

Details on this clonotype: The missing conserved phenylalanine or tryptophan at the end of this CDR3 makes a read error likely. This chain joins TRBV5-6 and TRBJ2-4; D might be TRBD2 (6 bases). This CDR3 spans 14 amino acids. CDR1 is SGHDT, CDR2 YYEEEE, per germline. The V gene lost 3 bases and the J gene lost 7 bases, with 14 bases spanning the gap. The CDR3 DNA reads TGTGCCAGCAGCTCGCAGGCGGGGTGGAACATTCAGTACGTC. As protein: CASSSQAGWNIQYV.

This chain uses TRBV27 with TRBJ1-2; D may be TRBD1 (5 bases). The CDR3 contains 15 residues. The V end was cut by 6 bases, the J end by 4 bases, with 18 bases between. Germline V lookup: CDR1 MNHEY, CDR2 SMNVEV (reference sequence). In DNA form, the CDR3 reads TGTGCCAGCAGCTCCTTCTCCAGGGTCGGCTATGGCTACACCTTC. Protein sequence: CASSSFSRVGYGYTF.

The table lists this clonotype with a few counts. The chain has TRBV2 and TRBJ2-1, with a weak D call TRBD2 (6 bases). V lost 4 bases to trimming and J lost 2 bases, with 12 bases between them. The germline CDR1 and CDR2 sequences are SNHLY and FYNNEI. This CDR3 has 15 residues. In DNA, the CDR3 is TGTGCCAGCAGTGGGTCGGGAGCGCCCTACAATGAGCAGTTCTTC. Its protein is CASSGSGAPYNEQFF.